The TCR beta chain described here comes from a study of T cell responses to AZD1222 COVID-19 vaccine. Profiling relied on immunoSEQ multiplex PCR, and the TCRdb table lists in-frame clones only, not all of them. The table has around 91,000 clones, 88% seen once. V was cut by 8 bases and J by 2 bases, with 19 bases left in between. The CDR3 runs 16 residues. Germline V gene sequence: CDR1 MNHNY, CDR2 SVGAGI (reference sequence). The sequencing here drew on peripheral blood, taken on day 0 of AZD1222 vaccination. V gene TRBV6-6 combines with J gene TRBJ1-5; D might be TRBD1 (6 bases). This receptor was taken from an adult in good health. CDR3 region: CASGGQQGVGNQPQHF. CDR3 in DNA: TGTGCCAGCGGAGGCCAACAGGGTGTAGGCAATCAGCCCCAGCATTTT.